These T cell receptor beta chains were read from a single sample in a study of shared clonotypes between healthy human individuals. TCRdb's table, derived via immunoSEQ multiplex PCR, lists solely in-frame clones and lacks some. The sample shows 550,000 to 600,000 clones, 95% to 98% of them seen only once. What was sequenced was naive CD8+ T cells sorted from blood. Receptor source: a man aged 30 to 45 in good health. Each CDR3 is given with its conserved first and last residue. A D gene is named only where the DNA matches it firmly. Not all rows give a size; the values are once, few, many and, for expanded clones, a class.

d_gene | j_gene | v_gene | abundance | CDR3nt | CDR3aa
- | TRBJ2-7 | TRBV7-2 | - | TGTGCCAGCAGCTTGTCCAGGGTAGTCTACGAGCAGTACTTC | CASSLSRVVYEQYF
- | TRBJ2-1 | TRBV20-1 | - | TGCAGTGCTCCTGACGGGGAGCAGTTCTTC | CSAPDGEQFF
- | TRBJ1-3 | TRBV28 | - | TGTGCCAGCAGTTTCGAGGGTTCTGGAAACACCATATATTTT | CASSFEGSGNTIYF
TRBD2 | TRBJ2-1 | TRBV2 | - | TGTGCCAGCAGCGCTAGACTAGCGCCCTCCTACAATGAGCAGTTCTTC | CASSARLAPSYNEQFF
TRBD2 | TRBJ2-7 | TRBV28 | - | TGTGCCAGCAGTGAACGGGGGGGCGAGCAGTACTTC | CASSERGGEQYF
- | TRBJ2-1 | TRBV7-3 | - | TGTGCCAGCAGCGTCGACGGTGGTGAGCAGTTCTTC | CASSVDGGEQFF
TRBD2 | TRBJ2-7 | TRBV7-8 | - | TGTGCCAGCAGTACTAGCGGGAGTTTCGAGCAGTACTTC | CASSTSGSFEQYF
TRBD2 | TRBJ2-3 | TRBV7-8 | - | TGTGCCAGCAGCTCGCTAGCGGGGGGACCCACAGATACGCAGTATTTT | CASSSLAGGPTDTQYF
- | TRBJ2-7 | TRBV4-1 | - | TGCGCCAGCAGCCCCCTTGGTGGCTACGAGCAGTACTTC | CASSPLGGYEQYF
- | TRBJ1-4 | TRBV15 | - | TGTGTCACCAGCAGAGATTCACCGGGTCGGGTTGCAACTAATGAAAAACTGTTTTTT | CVTSRDSPGRVATNEKLFF
- | TRBJ2-1 | TRBV10-2 | - | TGCGCCAGCGGGGCGGAATATTTTAATGAGCAGTTCTTC | CASGAEYFNEQFF
TRBD1 | TRBJ2-3 | TRBV5-1 | - | TGCGCCAGCAGCGGGACAGGGGTGGAGACAGATACGCAGTATTTT | CASSGTGVETDTQYF
TRBD2 | TRBJ2-1 | TRBV29-1 | - | TGCAGCGTCTCCGCCAGCGGGGGCTCCTACAATGAGCAGTTCTTC | CSVSASGGSYNEQFF
- | TRBJ2-7 | TRBV5-1 | - | TGCGCCAGCACCCCAGGGGGACTACCGGGCGAGCAGTACTTC | CASTPGGLPGEQYF
TRBD2 | TRBJ2-2 | TRBV7-2 | - | TGTGCCAGCAGCTTAATCCCTCTAGCGGGAGAACCCGGGGAGCTGTTTTTT | CASSLIPLAGEPGELFF
- | TRBJ1-2 | TRBV9 | - | TGTGCCAGCAGCGCCCCTGAGGGGAGCCCCAATGGCTACACCTTC | CASSAPEGSPNGYTF
TRBD2 | TRBJ2-6 | TRBV9 | - | TGTGCCAGCAGCGTCACCTTACTAGCGGGAGACTCTGGGGCCAACGTCCTGACTTTC | CASSVTLLAGDSGANVLTF
TRBD1 | TRBJ2-1 | TRBV29-1 | - | TGCAGCGTTGAAGGCCCGCCGGGACAGAGTTACAATGAGCAGTTCTTC | CSVEGPPGQSYNEQFF
- | TRBJ2-2 | TRBV9 | - | TGTGCCAGCAGCGTAGCTGACCAAACAGGGATGAAAACGAACACCGGGGAGCTGTTTTTT | CASSVADQTGMKTNTGELFF
TRBD1 | TRBJ1-1 | TRBV30 | once | TGTGCCTGGAGGAGGGGACAGGGACGTGAAGCTTTCTTT | CAWRRGQGREAFF
- | TRBJ2-3 | TRBV9 | - | TGTGCCAGCAGCGTAGGTCTAGCGAAGGGTACGCAGTATTTT | CASSVGLAKGTQYF
TRBD2 | TRBJ2-7 | TRBV29-1 | once | TGCAGCGGTGTGTCGGGGGGGACCTACGAGCAGTACTTC | CSGVSGGTYEQYF
- | TRBJ1-2 | TRBV25-1 | - | TGTGCCAGCAGGGACGGCGCTTCGGGCTATGGCTACACCTTC | CASRDGASGYGYTF
- | TRBJ1-5 | TRBV10-2 | - | TGCGCCAGCAGTGAGTGGGCTCAGCCCCAGCATTTT | CASSEWAQPQHF
- | TRBJ1-2 | TRBV10-3 | once | TGTGCCATCAGTGAGTCAACTTCACAGGTTAGCTATGGCTACACCTTC | CAISESTSQVSYGYTF
TRBD2 | TRBJ2-1 | TRBV13 | - | TGTGCCAGCAGCGCGGGACTAGCGGGAGTCAATGAGCAGTTCTTC | CASSAGLAGVNEQFF
- | TRBJ2-7 | TRBV9 | once | TGTGCCAGCAGCGTAGGGGGAGTAGGCGACGAGCAGTACTTC | CASSVGGVGDEQYF
- | TRBJ2-3 | TRBV6-5 | - | TGTGCCGGAGGAAAATCACCCACAGATACGCAGTATTTT | CAGGKSPTDTQYF
- | TRBJ1-5 | TRBV19 | - | TGTGCCAGTAGTATAACAGAATATAGCAATCAGCCCCAGCATTTT | CASSITEYSNQPQHF
- | TRBJ2-5 | TRBV5-1 | - | TGCGCCAGCAGCTTGGTTCTAGCCGAGGAGACCCAGTACTTC | CASSLVLAEETQYF
- | TRBJ2-7 | TRBV27 | - | TGTGCCAGCAGTTTATCACCCAGCAACTACGAGCAGTACTTC | CASSLSPSNYEQYF
TRBD2 | TRBJ2-2 | TRBV2 | - | TGTGCCACGGGACTAGCGGGAGCGAACACCGGGGAGCTGTTTTTT | CATGLAGANTGELFF
- | TRBJ2-5 | TRBV6-5 | - | TGTGCCAGCAGTTATGGGCGGGAGACCCAGTACTTC | CASSYGRETQYF
TRBD2 | TRBJ2-3 | TRBV7-2 | - | TGTGCCAGCAGCTTAGTCGTGACTAGCGGTTTCAATAGCACAGATACGCAGTATTTT | CASSLVVTSGFNSTDTQYF
- | TRBJ2-1 | TRBV9 | - | TGTGCCAGCAGCCCACGCGTCGGGAGCTCCTACAATGAGCAGTTCTTC | CASSPRVGSSYNEQFF
TRBD2 | TRBJ2-7 | TRBV28 | - | TGTGCCAGCAGTTTAATCGGACTAGGGATAGAGCAGTACTTC | CASSLIGLGIEQYF
- | TRBJ2-7 | TRBV10-3 | - | TGTGCCATCAGTGAGTCTGCGGGAAAGGGTAGTGTCGAGCAGTACTTC | CAISESAGKGSVEQYF
- | TRBJ1-1 | TRBV6-6 | - | TGTGCCAGCAGTTACTTAGGCCTGAACACTGAAGCTTTCTTT | CASSYLGLNTEAFF
- | TRBJ2-3 | TRBV5-4 | once | TGTGCCAGCAGCTCTAGCACAGATACGCAGTATTTT | CASSSSTDTQYF
- | TRBJ2-7 | TRBV5-1 | - | TGCGCCAGCAGCTCCCCTCAGGCCCACTACGAGCAGTACTTC | CASSSPQAHYEQYF
TRBD2 | TRBJ2-1 | TRBV29-1 | - | TGCAGCGTTTACGGACTAGCGGGCGATGAGCAGTTCTTC | CSVYGLAGDEQFF
- | TRBJ2-7 | TRBV6-6 | - | TGTGCCAGCAGTTACTCCGGGGTAGGGGAGCAGTACTTC | CASSYSGVGEQYF
- | TRBJ1-2 | TRBV18 | - | TGTGCCAGCTCACCGCCCGGGACCCCCAACGGTGGCTACACCTTC | CASSPPGTPNGGYTF
- | TRBJ1-4 | TRBV11-2 | - | TGTGCCAGCAGCTTAGCTGGGGTTCGGAGTGAAAAACTGTTTTTT | CASSLAGVRSEKLFF
- | TRBJ2-1 | TRBV7-9 | - | TGTGCCAGCAGCTCCCGACTAGTTCATGAGCAGTTCTTC | CASSSRLVHEQFF
TRBD1 | TRBJ2-7 | TRBV5-6 | - | TGTGCCAGCAGCTACCAGACAGGGGGACATACCTACGAGCAGTACTTC | CASSYQTGGHTYEQYF
TRBD1 | TRBJ2-1 | TRBV4-3 | - | TGCGCCAGCAGCCATGACAGGGCTAACACTTACAATGAGCAGTTCTTC | CASSHDRANTYNEQFF